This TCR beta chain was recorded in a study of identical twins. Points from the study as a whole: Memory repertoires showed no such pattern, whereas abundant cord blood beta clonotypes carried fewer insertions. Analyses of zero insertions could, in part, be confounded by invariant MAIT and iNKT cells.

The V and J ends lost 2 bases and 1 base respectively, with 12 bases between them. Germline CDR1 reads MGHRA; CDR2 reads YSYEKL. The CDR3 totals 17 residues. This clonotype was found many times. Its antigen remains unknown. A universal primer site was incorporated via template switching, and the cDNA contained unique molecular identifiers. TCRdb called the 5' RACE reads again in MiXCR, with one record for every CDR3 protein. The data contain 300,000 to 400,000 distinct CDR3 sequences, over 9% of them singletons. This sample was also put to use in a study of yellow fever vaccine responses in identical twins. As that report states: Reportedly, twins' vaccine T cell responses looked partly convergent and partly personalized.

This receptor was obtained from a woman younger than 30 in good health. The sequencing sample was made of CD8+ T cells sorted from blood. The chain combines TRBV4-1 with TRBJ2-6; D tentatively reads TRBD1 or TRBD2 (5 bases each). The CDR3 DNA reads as TGCGCCAGCAGCCAATCGGGGCAGAGTTCTGGGGCCAACGTCCTGACTTTC. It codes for CASSQSGQSSGANVLTF.